A single sample is the source of the 19 T cell receptor beta chains below, sequenced in a study of blood T cell repertoires in COVID-19. Some clones are missing from TCRdb's copy, which holds only in-frame ones; the method was immunoSEQ multiplex PCR. The data contain about 73,000 clones, 70% to 85% of them seen just once; the ten biggest clones take up around 4.1%. Sequencing was done on a sample of peripheral blood. The receptors were sampled from a woman aged 55-70 years with acute or convalescent COVID-19.

V is TRBV19 and J is TRBJ2-1; D perhaps matches TRBD2 (5 bases). Germline V CDR1 and CDR2: LNHDA, SQIVND (reference sequence). This CDR3 comprises 14 residues. Trimming cost V 5 bases and J 1 base, with 9 bases left between them. CDR3 nucleotides: TGTGCCAGTAGTCGGGGTAGATCCTACAATGAGCAGTTCTTC. Translation gives CASSRGRSYNEQFF. Full variable domain (rest looked up from reference TRBV19 and TRBJ2-1): DGGITQSPKYLFRKEGQNVTLSCEQNLNHDAMYWYRQDPGQGLRLIYYSQIVNDFQKGDIAEGYSVSREKKESFPLTVTSAQKNPTAFYLCASSRGRSYNEQFFGPGTRLTVL.

This chain uses TRBV18 with TRBJ1-1; D is undetermined. CDR3 length: 15 amino acids. V lost 3 bases to trimming and J lost 1 base, with 12 bases between them. The germline V gene encodes CDR1 KGHSH and CDR2 LQKENI. This chain's CDR3 is CASSPRRERNTEAFF. The CDR3 region has the DNA TGTGCCAGCTCACCCCGGAGGGAGAGGAACACTGAAGCTTTCTTT.

The CDR3 here is CASSLTGVPSGNTIYF. In DNA, the CDR3 is TGTGCCAGCAGTTTGACAGGGGTACCCTCTGGAAACACCATATATTTT. V and J are TRBV28 and TRBJ1-3; TRBD1 matches at 8 bases. CDR3 length: 16 amino acids. V lost 3 bases to trimming and J lost 0 bases; unmatched junction nucleotides: 4. CDR1 and CDR2 (germline): MDHEN, SYDVKM.

The chain has TRBV6-5 and TRBJ2-5, with D possibly being TRBD1 (6 bases). V was clipped by 6 bases and J by 3 bases, with 14 bases between them. This CDR3 spans 14 amino acids. The germline gives CDR1 MNHEY, CDR2 SVGAGI. Written as DNA, the CDR3 is TGTGCCAGCAGGCCGGGACAACTGGAAGAGACCCAGTACTTC. Its protein is CASRPGQLEETQYF.

The genes are TRBV7-2 and TRBJ2-7; D perhaps matches TRBD1 (5 bases). This CDR3 region has 13 residues. Trimming removed 3 bases from V and 2 bases from J, with 8 bases in between. Germline lookup yields CDR1 SGHTA and CDR2 FQGNSA. In DNA form, the CDR3 reads TGTGCCAGCAGCTTCAGGGTCCCCTACGAGCAGTACTTC. It yields the protein CASSFRVPYEQYF. The variable domain in full, completed from reference TRBV7-2 and TRBJ2-7, reads GAGVSQSPSNKVTEKGKDVELRCDPISGHTALYWYRQSLGQGLEFLIYFQGNSAPDKSGLPSDRFSAERTGGSVSTLTIQRTQQEDSAVYLCASSFRVPYEQYFGPGTRLTVT.

The V and J genes are TRBV6-1 and TRBJ1-1; the D gene is possibly TRBD1 (5 bases). The germline gives CDR1 MNHNS, CDR2 SASEGT. Trimming shortened V by 11 bases and J by 1 base, and 11 bases separated the two germline ends. The CDR3 is made up of 12 amino acids. DNA of the CDR3: TGTGCCTCCCGGGGGGGGAACACTGAAGCTTTCTTT. This encodes CASRGGNTEAFF.

This clone was counted only a few times. The J gene is TRBJ1-3, the V gene TRBV11-2, with D perhaps TRBD1 (6 bases). The germline V gene has CDR1 SGHAT and CDR2 FQNNGV. The V and J ends lost 5 bases and 4 bases respectively, with 15 bases between them. The CDR3 sequence is 15 residues long. CDR3 bases: TGTGCCAGCAGCGCGGATACAGGGTTGGGAAACACCATATATTTT. Translation gives CASSADTGLGNTIYF.

The CDR3: CSVGQNYYGYTF. The CDR3 region has the DNA TGCAGCGTTGGACAGAACTACTATGGCTACACCTTC. V and J are TRBV29-1 and TRBJ1-2; D may be TRBD1 (5 bases). This CDR3 region has 12 residues. The germline V gene encodes CDR1 SQVTM and CDR2 ANQGSEA. V shed 4 bases and J shed 3 bases, with 9 bases lying between them.

This clone was counted once. The rearrangement uses TRBV6-1 and TRBJ2-7; a possible D gene is TRBD1 (5 bases). The V gene lost 0 bases and the J gene lost 0 bases, with 9 bases spanning the gap. The CDR3 totals 15 residues. Germline CDR1 MNHNS, CDR2 SASEGT. CDR3 residues: CASSEAYRTSYEQYF. Written as DNA, the CDR3 is TGTGCCAGCAGTGAAGCTTACAGGACCTCCTACGAGCAGTACTTC.

The CDR3 DNA follows: TGTGCCAGCAACCTACCAGGGTACGAGCAGTACTTC. Protein: CASNLPGYEQYF. This sequence joins TRBV5-6 and TRBJ2-7, with D possibly matching TRBD1 (5 bases). The CDR3 covers 12 residues. In germline, CDR1 is SGHDT, CDR2 YYEEEE. The V and J ends lost 6 bases and 4 bases respectively, with 11 bases between them. Full variable domain (remainder filled in from reference TRBV5-6 and TRBJ2-7): DAGVTQSPTHLIKTRGQQVTLRCSPKSGHDTVSWYQQALGQGPQFIFQYYEEEERQRGNFPDRFSGHQFPNYSSELNVNALLLGDSALYLCASNLPGYEQYFGPGTRLTVT.

V and J are TRBV27 and TRBJ1-2; D remains unclear. V was shortened by 0 bases and J by 3 bases, with 5 bases between the two germline ends. Per germline, CDR1 MNHEY and CDR2 SMNVEV (reference sequence). The CDR3 has 13 residues. CDR3 sequence (DNA): TGTGCCAGCAGTTTATCTCGGGACTATGGCTACACCTTC. Amino acid sequence: CASSLSRDYGYTF.

This clone has only one observation. The chain is built from TRBV10-1 and TRBJ1-2; possibly TRBD1 for D (5 bases). Per germline, CDR1 WNHNN and CDR2 SYGVQD (reference sequence). The V end was cut by 2 bases, the J end by 4 bases, with 14 bases between. This CDR3 contains 15 residues. In DNA, the CDR3 is TGCGCCAGCAGTGAGCCCTACCAGGGCAGCTATGGCTACACCTTC. This translates into CASSEPYQGSYGYTF.

The V call is TRBV6-1, the J call TRBJ1-1, with 9 bases aligning to TRBD1. Germline assignment: CDR1 MNHNS and CDR2 SASEGT. CDR3 length equals 16 residues. V trimming: 2 bases; J trimming: 5 bases; junction bases outside the gene matches: 9. CDR3 coding DNA: TGTGCCAGCAGTGAAATGGGACAGGGAATATTTACTGAAGCTTTCTTT. It codes for CASSEMGQGIFTEAFF.

The chain recombines TRBV5-1 with TRBJ2-3; no clear D gene. The V end lost 1 base, the J end lost 5 bases, and 11 bases lay between the germline ends. Germline CDR1 SGHRS, CDR2 YFSETQ. CDR3 size: 14 residues. CDR3 bases: TGCGCCAGCAGCTTGAATAGATTTGGAGATACGCAGTATTTT. Protein product: CASSLNRFGDTQYF. Looking up the rest from reference TRBV5-1 and TRBJ2-3 gives the full variable domain: KAGVTQTPRYLIKTRGQQVTLSCSPISGHRSVSWYQQTPGQGLQFLFEYFSETQRNKGNFPGRFSGRQFSNSRSEMNVSTLELGDSALYLCASSLNRFGDTQYFGPGTRLTVL.

With regard to this clone: Additional DNA sequences in this sample encode the identical CDR3. The V call is TRBV19, the J call TRBJ2-7; TRBD2 is a possible D gene (6 bases). The CDR3 has 13 residues. Trimming shortened V by 3 bases and J by 7 bases, and 13 bases separated the two germline ends. The germline V gene encodes CDR1 LNHDA and CDR2 SQIVND (reference sequence). The CDR3 DNA sequence: TGTGCCAGTAGTATCGATTCAGGAGGGGAGCAGTACTTC. Its translation: CASSIDSGGEQYF.

This rearrangement joins TRBV7-2 to TRBJ2-1; TRBD1 aligns across 7 bases. The junction had 9 bases not matched to a gene; V was cut back by 0 bases and J by 1 base. CDR1 and CDR2 from the germline V gene are SGHTA and FQGNSA. The CDR3 loop spans 18 amino acids. The CDR3 is CASSLAAGTARSYNEQFF. CDR3 DNA: TGTGCCAGCAGCTTAGCCGCTGGGACAGCCCGTTCCTACAATGAGCAGTTCTTC.

This rearrangement joins TRBV19 to TRBJ1-5; D not certain. The CDR3 has 15 residues. V shed 7 bases and J shed 4 bases, with 17 bases lying between them. Germline V gene sequence: CDR1 LNHDA, CDR2 SQIVND (reference sequence). The CDR3 coding sequence is TGTGCCAGTACTTTGGCAGGAGGTGGTAATCAGCCCCAGCATTTT. Translated: CASTLAGGGNQPQHF.

This sequence joins TRBV6-5 and TRBJ1-2, with 9 bases fitting TRBD1. Germline assignment: CDR1 MNHEY and CDR2 SVGAGI. The junction had 10 bases not matched to a gene; V was cut back by 6 bases and J by 8 bases. The CDR3 loop spans 14 amino acids. CDR3: CASRGQGKSLGYTF. The CDR3 nucleotides read TGTGCCAGCAGAGGACAGGGGAAATCTTTGGGCTACACCTTC.

A single count supports this clone. The chain joins TRBV5-1 to TRBJ1-5, with D perhaps matching TRBD1 (6 bases). The CDR3 totals 14 residues. Deletions cut 4 bases from V and 5 bases from J, with 13 bases between. Germline V gives CDR1 SGHRS, CDR2 YFSETQ. CDR3 DNA: TGCGCCAGCAGCAGTCAAGGGGGGGATCAGCCCCAGCATTTT. It encodes CASSSQGGDQPQHF.